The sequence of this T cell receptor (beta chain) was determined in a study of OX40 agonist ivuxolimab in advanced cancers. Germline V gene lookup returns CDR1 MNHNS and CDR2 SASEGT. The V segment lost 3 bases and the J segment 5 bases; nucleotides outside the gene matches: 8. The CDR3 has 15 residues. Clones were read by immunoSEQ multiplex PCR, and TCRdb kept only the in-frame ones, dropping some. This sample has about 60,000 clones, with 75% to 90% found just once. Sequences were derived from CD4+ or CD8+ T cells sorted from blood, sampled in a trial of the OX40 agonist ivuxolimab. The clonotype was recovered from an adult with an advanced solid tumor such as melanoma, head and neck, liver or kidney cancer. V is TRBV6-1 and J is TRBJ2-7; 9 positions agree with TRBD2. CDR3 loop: CASSETSGLGDEQYF. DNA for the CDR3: TGTGCCAGCAGTGAGACTAGCGGCCTAGGGGACGAGCAGTACTTC.